This T cell receptor beta chain stems from a study of CD8+ T cells in alopecia areata. Indicated treatment: oral pan-JAK inhibitor, 5-10 mg twice daily. Sequencing templates came from extracted RNA that was reverse transcribed into cDNA. Profiling relied on immunoSEQ multiplex PCR, and the TCRdb table lists in-frame clones only, not all of them. The sample consists of about 190,000 clones, 60% to 70% of them appearing once. The length of the CDR3 is 15 residues. Germline assignment: CDR1 LGHNA and CDR2 YSLEER. Trimming shortened V by 0 bases and J by 1 base, and 10 bases separated the two germline ends.

The sample here was CD4+ T cells sorted from blood, taken at week 4, from a patient treated with tofacitinib. This sequence was found in a human donor with alopecia areata. The V and J genes are TRBV4-3 and TRBJ2-7, with D perhaps TRBD2 (5 bases). The CDR3 spells CASSQEWLASYEQYF. The CDR3 region has the DNA TGCGCCAGCAGCCAAGAGTGGTTAGCGTCCTACGAGCAGTACTTC.